The T cell receptor (beta chain) under discussion was sequenced for a study of control samples from healthy donors and cancer patients. CDR3 length: 14 residues. J lost 2 bases, V lost 4 bases, and 4 bases had no gene match. The germline CDR1 and CDR2 sequences are MGHRA and YSYEKL. Profiled with immunoSEQ multiplex PCR; TCRdb holds only in-frame clones, not every one. This sample has 180,000 or so clones, with roughly nine tenths found just once. The chain combines TRBV4-1 with TRBJ2-7, with 8 bases matching TRBD2. Sequenced sample: blood. The sequence was collected from a woman between 25 and 40 years old in good health. The CDR3 sequence is CASSPTSATYEQYF. In nucleotides, the CDR3 is TGCGCCAGCAGCCCGACTAGCGCAACCTACGAGCAGTACTTC.